These 21 T cell receptor beta chains were all obtained from the same sample, sequenced in a study of cytomegalovirus exposure and HLA in healthy donors. The PCR had 60 Vbeta and 13 Jbeta primers. This table comes from immunoSEQ multiplex PCR, and its TCRdb copy is limited to in-frame clones, with some not included. The top ten hold 1.8% of the sample, which has about 140,000 clones, around 78% seen once. The sequenced material came from PBMCs. Receptor source: a female donor in good health and CMV-seropositive.

The rearrangement links TRBV19 to TRBJ2-1; D gene unclear. CDR1 is LNHDA and CDR2 is SQIVND in the germline V gene (reference sequence). Trimming shortened V by 5 bases and J by 6 bases, and 5 bases separated the two germline ends. The CDR3 loop spans 11 amino acids. CDR3 bases: TGTGCCAGTAGTCTTCGCAATGAGCAGTTCTTC. Residues: CASSLRNEQFF.

A word on this clone: A read error may account for a junction end that differs from germline. The rearrangement joins TRBV5-4 to TRBJ2-2; 7 positions agree with TRBD2. The germline V gene encodes CDR1 SGHNT and CDR2 YYREEE (reference sequence). The CDR3 is 16 residues long. The CDR3 region is CASSLGAGVNAGELFF. CDR3 bases: TGTGCCAGCAGCCTAGGGGCGGGAGTGAACGCCGGGGAGCTGTTTTTT.

V gene TRBV9 combines with J gene TRBJ2-4; maybe TRBD1 (6 bases). CDR1 SGDLS and CDR2 YYNGEE come from the germline V gene. The V and J ends lost 3 bases and 0 bases respectively, with 13 bases between them. The CDR3 totals 16 residues. CDR3 nucleotide sequence: TGTGCCAGCAGCGAGACAACAGGGCTAGCCAAAAACATTCAGTACTTC. Encoded protein: CASSETTGLAKNIQYF.

J is TRBJ2-2 and V is TRBV7-3; tentative D call: TRBD2 (5 bases). The CDR3 extends over 14 amino acids. The V gene's germline CDR1 is SGHTA and CDR2 FQGTGA. Between the trimmed V and J ends, which lost 1 base and 5 bases, there was a span of 8 bases. CDR3 sequence (DNA): TGTGCCAGCAGCTTAAACCCGGGGACCGGGGAGCTGTTTTTT. Protein product: CASSLNPGTGELFF.

The sample holds a few counts of this clone. The chain has TRBV27 and TRBJ1-2; 7 nucleotides align to TRBD1. Germline V lookup: CDR1 MNHEY, CDR2 SMNVEV (reference sequence). This CDR3 comprises 13 residues. V dropped 6 bases and J dropped 5; count of bases not matched to a gene: 6. As DNA, the CDR3 is TGTGCCAGCAGCCGGGGACAGACTTATGGCTACACCTTC. Translating gives CASSRGQTYGYTF.

The genes are TRBV11-3 and TRBJ2-1, with D possibly matching TRBD1 (7 bases). The CDR3 extends over 16 amino acids. Trimming took off 2 bases at V and 9 bases at J, with 20 bases between the two ends. Germline CDR1 and CDR2: SGHNT and YENEEA. CDR3 region: CASSLSSRGAKGEQFF. CDR3 DNA: TGTGCCAGCAGCTTATCTTCCAGGGGGGCTAAAGGTGAGCAGTTCTTC. The complete variable domain, with remaining parts taken from reference TRBV11-3 and TRBJ2-1, reads EAGVVQSPRYKIIEKKQPVAFWCNPISGHNTLYWYLQNLGQGPELLIRYENEEAVDDSQLPKDRFSAERLKGVDSTLKIQPAELGDSAVYLCASSLSSRGAKGEQFFGPGTRLTVL.

This chain joins TRBV7-8 and TRBJ1-4; D unresolved. The CDR3 runs 16 residues. V dropped 2 bases and J dropped 4 bases, with 14 bases sitting between them. Germline loops: CDR1 SGHVS, CDR2 FQNEAQ. CDR3 loop: CASSLTLSAFNEKLFF. In DNA form, the CDR3 reads TGTGCCAGCAGCTTAACTCTGTCTGCGTTTAATGAAAAACTGTTTTTT.

This clone was recorded a few times. The CDR3 spells CASSPRDRGGEQYF. As DNA, the CDR3 is TGTGCCAGCAGTCCACGGGACAGGGGAGGCGAGCAGTACTTC. This rearrangement joins TRBV27 to TRBJ2-5; TRBD1 matches at 10 bases. TRBJ2-7 explains the end of the DNA better; the J call may be wrong. This CDR3 has 14 amino acids. Germline V gives CDR1 MNHEY, CDR2 SMNVEV (reference sequence).

The chain joins TRBV28 to TRBJ2-7, with TRBD2 matching over 7 bases. Germline CDR1 and CDR2: MDHEN and SYDVKM. The CDR3 spans 13 residues. The V gene end was trimmed by 5 bases and the J gene end by 6 bases; junction bases not matched to a gene: 7. Written as DNA, the CDR3 is TGTGCCAGCAGTCCCACTAGCGTGGGCGAGCAGTACTTC. This codes for CASSPTSVGEQYF.

In nucleotides, the CDR3 is TGCGCCACATCGCTGGGACTAGCGACCCGTTCCGGGGAGCTGTTTTTT. Translated: CATSLGLATRSGELFF. The rearrangement joins TRBV10-2 to TRBJ2-2, with 10 bases fitting TRBD2. Germline-derived CDR1 and CDR2 are WSHSY and SAAADI. The J segment lost 6 bases and the V segment lost 10 bases, leaving 14 bases of the junction unmatched. The length of the CDR3 is 16 residues.

The rearrangement uses TRBV28 and TRBJ2-7; 9 nucleotides agree with TRBD2. The CDR3 runs to 15 residues. Losses at the gene ends were 6 bases for V and 4 bases for J; bases not matched to a gene: 10. Germline V gene lookup returns CDR1 MDHEN and CDR2 SYDVKM. This CDR3 reads CASRTAGGGDYEQYF. CDR3 DNA sequence: TGTGCCAGCAGGACAGCGGGCGGGGGGGATTACGAGCAGTACTTC.

The chain combines TRBV5-1 with TRBJ2-3; D possibly corresponds to TRBD1 (6 bases). The germline CDR1 and CDR2 sequences are SGHRS and YFSETQ. V lost 4 bases and J lost 0, with 15 bases in between. The CDR3 extends over 16 amino acids. The CDR3 DNA reads TGCGCCAGCAGCGGGAACAGGGCGAAAAGCACAGATACGCAGTATTTT. Residues: CASSGNRAKSTDTQYF.

The rearrangement links TRBV5-1 to TRBJ1-6, with TRBD1 matching 7 bases. The germline gives CDR1 SGHRS, CDR2 YFSETQ. The CDR3 has 16 residues. J was trimmed by 5 bases and V by 4 bases; bases with no gene match: 9. Written as DNA, the CDR3 is TGCGCCAGCAGCCCGGGGCCGGGACAGAATAATTCACCCCTCCACTTT. This gives the protein CASSPGPGQNNSPLHF.

The CDR3 DNA reads TGTGCCAGCAGCTTAGGCGCCGGCGGGGGAACTGAAGCTTTCTTT. This sequence encodes CASSLGAGGGTEAFF. The genes are TRBV13 and TRBJ1-1; D possibly corresponds to TRBD1 (5 bases). CDR1 PRHDT and CDR2 FYEKMQ come from the germline V gene (reference sequence). This CDR3 contains 15 residues. V dropped 0 bases and J dropped 5 bases, with 13 bases sitting between them.

The chain joins TRBV29-1 to TRBJ1-2, with D possibly TRBD1 on 6 matching bases. CDR1 is SQVTM, CDR2 ANQGSEA, per germline. The germline V and J ends were trimmed by 6 bases and 4 bases, with 15 bases remaining between them. This CDR3 comprises 13 residues. For the CDR3, the DNA is TGCAGCGTCTCAGTAGGGACAAGCTATGGCTACACCTTC. Translating it yields CSVSVGTSYGYTF.

This clone was seen only once. V is TRBV5-4 and J is TRBJ2-5; the match to TRBD1 covers 10 bases. CDR3 length: 14 residues. Germline CDR1 reads SGHNT; CDR2 reads YYREEE (reference sequence). V dropped 4 bases and J dropped 5; count of bases not matched to a gene: 5. Here the CDR3 reads CASSLDRGHETQYF. CDR3 coding DNA: TGTGCCAGCAGCCTCGACAGGGGGCACGAGACCCAGTACTTC.

The chain has TRBV2 and TRBJ1-1; TRBD1 agrees at 10 bases. Germline CDR1 is SNHLY and CDR2 is FYNNEI. This CDR3 spans 13 amino acids. The ends lost 3 bases at V and 6 bases at J; junction bases unmatched: 1. CDR3 protein: CASSEDRGAEAFF. In DNA form, the CDR3 reads TGTGCCAGCAGTGAGGACAGGGGGGCTGAAGCTTTCTTT.

The chain uses TRBV9 and TRBJ2-3; D is unresolved. Trimming shortened V by 3 bases and J by 1 base, and 6 bases separated the two germline ends. Germline CDR1 reads SGDLS; CDR2 reads YYNGEE. The CDR3 sequence is 13 residues long. The CDR3 sequence: CASSAGGTDTQYF. In DNA form, the CDR3 reads TGTGCCAGCAGCGCCGGAGGCACAGATACGCAGTATTTT.

V gene TRBV18 combines with J gene TRBJ2-7; 11 nucleotides align to TRBD1. CDR3 length: 15 residues. From germline, CDR1 is KGHSH and CDR2 LQKENI. The V segment lost 3 bases and the J segment 3 bases; nucleotides outside the gene matches: 4. The CDR3 protein is CASSPAGTGGYEQYF. As DNA, the CDR3 is TGTGCCAGCTCACCGGCAGGGACAGGGGGCTACGAGCAGTACTTC.

The chain links TRBV5-4 to TRBJ1-2; 8 positions agree with TRBD1. The V gene's germline CDR1 is SGHNT and CDR2 YYREEE (reference sequence). Losses at the gene ends were 0 bases for V and 4 bases for J; bases not matched to a gene: 5. The CDR3 is 15 amino acids. In DNA, the CDR3 is TGTGCCAGCAGCTTGGATTGGACAGGGCCCTATGGCTACACCTTC. Its protein is CASSLDWTGPYGYTF.

The genes are TRBV18 and TRBJ2-1; 7 bases are a match to TRBD1. Per the germline V gene, CDR1 is KGHSH and CDR2 is LQKENI. The J segment lost 6 bases and the V segment lost 3 bases, leaving 5 bases of the junction unmatched. The CDR3 loop spans 14 amino acids. The DNA of the CDR3 is TGTGCCAGCTCACCCCGACAGGGCAGCAATGAGCAGTTCTTC. Translating it yields CASSPRQGSNEQFF.